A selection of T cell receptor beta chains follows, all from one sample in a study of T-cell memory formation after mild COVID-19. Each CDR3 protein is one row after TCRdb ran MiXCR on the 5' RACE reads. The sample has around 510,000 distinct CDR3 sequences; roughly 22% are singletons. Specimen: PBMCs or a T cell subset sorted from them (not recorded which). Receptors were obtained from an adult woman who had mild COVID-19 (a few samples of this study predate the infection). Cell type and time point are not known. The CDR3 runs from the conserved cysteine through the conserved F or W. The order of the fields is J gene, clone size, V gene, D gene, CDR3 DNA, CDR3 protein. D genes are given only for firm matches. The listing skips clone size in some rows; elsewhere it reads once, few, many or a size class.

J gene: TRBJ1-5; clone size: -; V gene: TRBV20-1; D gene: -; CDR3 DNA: TGCAGTGCTAGCCGCTCGATGGGACCCGAGAGCAATCAGCCCCAGCATTTT; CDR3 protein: CSASRSMGPESNQPQHF
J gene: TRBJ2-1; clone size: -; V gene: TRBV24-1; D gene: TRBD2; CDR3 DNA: TGTGCCACCAGTGACCCCCCAGCGGGAGATCGGGATGAGCAGTTCTTC; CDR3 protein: CATSDPPAGDRDEQFF
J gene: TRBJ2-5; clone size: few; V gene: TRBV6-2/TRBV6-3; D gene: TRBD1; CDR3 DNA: TGTGCCAGCAGGGAACAGGGGGCTCGGGAGACCCAGTACTTC; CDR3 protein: CASREQGARETQYF
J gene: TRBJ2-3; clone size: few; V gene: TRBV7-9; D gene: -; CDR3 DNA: TGTGCCAGCAGCTTAGGGCTAGCCGAGGCAGATACGCAGTATTTT; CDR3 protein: CASSLGLAEADTQYF
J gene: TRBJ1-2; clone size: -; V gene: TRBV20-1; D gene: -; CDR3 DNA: TGCAGTGCTGCTGGTAGGGACGATGGCTACACCTTC; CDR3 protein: CSAAGRDDGYTF
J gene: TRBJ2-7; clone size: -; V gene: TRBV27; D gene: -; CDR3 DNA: TGTGCCAGCAGTCTTAAACGAGAGATCAACTACGAGCAGTACTTC; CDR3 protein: CASSLKREINYEQYF
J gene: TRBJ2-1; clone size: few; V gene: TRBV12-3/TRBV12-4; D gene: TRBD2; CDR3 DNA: TGTGCCAGCAGTGGGACTAGCGGGGGTCTTTACAATGAGCAGTTCTTC; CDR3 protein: CASSGTSGGLYNEQFF
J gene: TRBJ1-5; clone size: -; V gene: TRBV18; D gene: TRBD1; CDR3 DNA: TGTGCCAGCTCAACCGGGACAGGGGTTACTCAGCCCCAGCATTTT; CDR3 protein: CASSTGTGVTQPQHF
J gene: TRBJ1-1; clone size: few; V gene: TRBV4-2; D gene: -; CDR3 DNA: TGTGCCAGCAGCCAATTGGTGGACACTGAAGCTTTCTTT; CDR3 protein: CASSQLVDTEAFF
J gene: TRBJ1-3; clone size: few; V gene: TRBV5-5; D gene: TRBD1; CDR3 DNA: TGTGCCAGCAGCACCAGGGGGTCCTCTGGAAACACCATATATTTT; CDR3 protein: CASSTRGSSGNTIYF
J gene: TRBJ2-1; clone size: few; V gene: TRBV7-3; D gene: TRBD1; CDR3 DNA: TGTGCCAGCAGTAACCGGGACAGTACCTACAATGAGCAGTTCTTC; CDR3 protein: CASSNRDSTYNEQFF
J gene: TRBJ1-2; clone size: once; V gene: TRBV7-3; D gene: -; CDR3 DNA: TGTGCCAGCAGCCCCCGGACAAGGAAGGGAGATGGCTACACCTTC; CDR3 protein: CASSPRTRKGDGYTF
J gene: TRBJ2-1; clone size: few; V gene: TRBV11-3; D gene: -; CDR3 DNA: TGTGCCAGCAGCACAAAAACCCATAGGGATGAGCAGTTCTTC; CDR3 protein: CASSTKTHRDEQFF
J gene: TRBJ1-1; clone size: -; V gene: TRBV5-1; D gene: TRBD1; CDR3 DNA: TGCGCCAGCAGCTTTTCTCCGGGACAGGGGACTGAAGCTTTCTTT; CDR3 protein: CASSFSPGQGTEAFF
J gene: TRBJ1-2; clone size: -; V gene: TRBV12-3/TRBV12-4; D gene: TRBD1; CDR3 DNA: TGTGCCAGCAGTACAGGGGGCGGATATGGCTACACCTTC; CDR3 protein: CASSTGGGYGYTF
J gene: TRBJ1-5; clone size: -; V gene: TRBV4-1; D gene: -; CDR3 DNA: TGCGCCAGCAGCCAAGATTACCCAAGCCAGCCCCAGCATTTT; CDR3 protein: CASSQDYPSQPQHF
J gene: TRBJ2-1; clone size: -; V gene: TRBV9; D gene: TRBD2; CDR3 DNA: TGTGCCAGCAGCGTGACTAGCGGGATTTACAATGAGCAGTTCTTC; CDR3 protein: CASSVTSGIYNEQFF
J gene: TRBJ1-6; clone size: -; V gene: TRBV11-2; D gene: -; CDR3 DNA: TGTGCCAGCAGCTTAGCTCAGGAATCACCCCTCCACTTT; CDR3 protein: CASSLAQESPLHF
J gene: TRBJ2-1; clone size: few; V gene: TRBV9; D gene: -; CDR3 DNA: TGTGCCAGCAGCGTAGATCTGGTCACCGAAAGCTCCTACAATGAGCAGTTCTTC; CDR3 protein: CASSVDLVTESSYNEQFF
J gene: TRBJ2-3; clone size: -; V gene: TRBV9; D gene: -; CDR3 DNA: TGTGCCAGCAGCGTGGTACTTACAGATACGCAGTATTTT; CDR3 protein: CASSVVLTDTQYF
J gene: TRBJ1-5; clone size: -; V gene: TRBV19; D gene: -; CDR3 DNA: TGTGCCAGTAGTATAGATCGGGGGGCCCCGGAGCATTTT; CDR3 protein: CASSIDRGAPEHF
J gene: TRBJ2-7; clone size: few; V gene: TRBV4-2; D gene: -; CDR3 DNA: TGTGCCAGCAGCCAACAATTTAAAACCTACGAGCAGTACTTC; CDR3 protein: CASSQQFKTYEQYF
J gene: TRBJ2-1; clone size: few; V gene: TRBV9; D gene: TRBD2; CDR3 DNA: TGTGCCAGCAGCCCCTCGGGACTAGCGGGAAATGAGCAGTTCTTC; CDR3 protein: CASSPSGLAGNEQFF
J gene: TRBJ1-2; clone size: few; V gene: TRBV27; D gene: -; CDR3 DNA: TGTGCCAGCAGTTTATATCCAGGGGCACCGGATGGCTACACCTTC; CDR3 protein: CASSLYPGAPDGYTF
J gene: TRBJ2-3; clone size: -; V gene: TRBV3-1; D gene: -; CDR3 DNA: TGTGCCAGCAGCCAAGAGGGAGCAGCCACAGATACGCAGTATTTT; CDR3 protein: CASSQEGAATDTQYF
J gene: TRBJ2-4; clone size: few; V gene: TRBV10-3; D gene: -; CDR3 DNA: TGTGCCATCAGTGGAGGGCCCGGGGACATTCAGTACTTC; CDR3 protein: CAISGGPGDIQYF
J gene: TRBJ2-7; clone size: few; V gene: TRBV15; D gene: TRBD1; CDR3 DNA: TGTGCCACCAGCAGAGAAGACGGACAGGGCTACGAGCAGTACTTC; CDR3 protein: CATSREDGQGYEQYF
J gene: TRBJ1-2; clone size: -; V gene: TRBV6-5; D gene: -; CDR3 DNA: TGTGCCACCACCCCCAGACGGGGGGCAGTTGGCTACACCTTC; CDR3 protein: CATTPRRGAVGYTF
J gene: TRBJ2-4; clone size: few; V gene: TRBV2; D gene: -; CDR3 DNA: TGTGCCAGCAGTTTTGATACCAAAAACATTCAGTACTTC; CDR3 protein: CASSFDTKNIQYF
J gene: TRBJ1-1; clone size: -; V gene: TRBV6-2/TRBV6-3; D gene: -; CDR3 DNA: TGTGCCAGCACCCGGACAAGGTGGAACACTGAAGCTTTCTTT; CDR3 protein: CASTRTRWNTEAFF
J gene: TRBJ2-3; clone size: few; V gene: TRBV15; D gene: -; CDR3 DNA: TGTGCCACCAGCAGAGTAAGGGAGGTCACAGATACGCAGTATTTT; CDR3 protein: CATSRVREVTDTQYF
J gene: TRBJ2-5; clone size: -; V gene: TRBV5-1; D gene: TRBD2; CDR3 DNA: TGCGCCAGCAGCTTTAGCGGGGCTTTCGAGACCCAGTACTTC; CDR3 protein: CASSFSGAFETQYF
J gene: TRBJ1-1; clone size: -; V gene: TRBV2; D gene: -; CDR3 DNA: TGTGCCAGCAGTGAAAGGCCCGATTGGACTGAAGCTTTCTTT; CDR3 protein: CASSERPDWTEAFF
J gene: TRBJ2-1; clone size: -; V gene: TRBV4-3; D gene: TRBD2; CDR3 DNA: TGCGCCAGCAGCCAAGAGGGGCTAGCGGCTTACAATGAGCAGTTCTTC; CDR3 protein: CASSQEGLAAYNEQFF
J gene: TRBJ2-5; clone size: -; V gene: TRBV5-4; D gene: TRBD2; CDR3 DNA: TGTGCCAGCAGCTCGATAGCGGGAGGTATGGAGACCCAGTACTTC; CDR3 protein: CASSSIAGGMETQYF
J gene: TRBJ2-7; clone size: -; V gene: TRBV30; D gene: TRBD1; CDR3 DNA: TGTGCCTGGAGTGGTCACAGGGGGAGTTCCTACGAGCAGTACTTC; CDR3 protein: CAWSGHRGSSYEQYF
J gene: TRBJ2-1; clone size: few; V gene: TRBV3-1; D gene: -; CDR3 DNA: TGTGCCAGCAGACGCTCGGGTAGTGGCAATGAGCAGTTCTTC; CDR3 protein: CASRRSGSGNEQFF
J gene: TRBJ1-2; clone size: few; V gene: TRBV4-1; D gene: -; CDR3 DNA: TGCGCCAGCAGCCAAGCCCCCAGGGGTCCTAACTATGGCTACACCTTC; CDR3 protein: CASSQAPRGPNYGYTF
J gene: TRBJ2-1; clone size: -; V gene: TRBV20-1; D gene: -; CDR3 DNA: TGCAGTGCTAGACGGCCCAGAATAGTCTACAATGAGCAGTTCTTC; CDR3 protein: CSARRPRIVYNEQFF
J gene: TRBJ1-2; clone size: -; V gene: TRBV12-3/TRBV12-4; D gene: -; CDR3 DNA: TGTGCCAGCAGTTACAACAGCTATGGCTACACCTTC; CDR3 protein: CASSYNSYGYTF
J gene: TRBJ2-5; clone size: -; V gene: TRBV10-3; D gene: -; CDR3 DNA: TGTGCCATCAAGAACGCGGGGCAAGAGACCCAGTACTTC; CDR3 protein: CAIKNAGQETQYF
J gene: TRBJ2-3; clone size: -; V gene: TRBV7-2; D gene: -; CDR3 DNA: TGTGCCAGCAGCTTAACCCAGCGGCCCACAAGTACAGATACGCAGTATTTT; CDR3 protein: CASSLTQRPTSTDTQYF
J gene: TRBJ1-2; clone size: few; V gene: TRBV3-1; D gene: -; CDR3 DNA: TGTGCCAGCAGCCAAGCCTCGAGGGAGTGGTATGGCTACACCTTC; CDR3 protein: CASSQASREWYGYTF
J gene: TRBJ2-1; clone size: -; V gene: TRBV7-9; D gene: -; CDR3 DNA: TGTGCCAGCAGCTTACGCCAGGGGGGAACCTACAATGAGCAGTTCTTC; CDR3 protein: CASSLRQGGTYNEQFF
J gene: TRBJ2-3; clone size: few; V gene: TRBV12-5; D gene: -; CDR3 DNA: TGTGCTAGTGGTTCCCAACTGAGATCCACAGATACGCAGTATTTT; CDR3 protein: CASGSQLRSTDTQYF
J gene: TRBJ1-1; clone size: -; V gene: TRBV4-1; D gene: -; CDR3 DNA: TGCGCCAGCAGCTTTGCTGGGTCCCTCGAAGCTTTCTTT; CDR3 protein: CASSFAGSLEAFF
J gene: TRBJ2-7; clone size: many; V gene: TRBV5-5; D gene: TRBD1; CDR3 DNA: TGTGCCAGCAGCCCGGGACAGGACTACGAGCAGTACTTC; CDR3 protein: CASSPGQDYEQYF
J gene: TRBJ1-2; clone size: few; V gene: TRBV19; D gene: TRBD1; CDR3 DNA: TGTGCCAGTGAATACGGGACAGGGAACTATGGCTACACCTTC; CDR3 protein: CASEYGTGNYGYTF
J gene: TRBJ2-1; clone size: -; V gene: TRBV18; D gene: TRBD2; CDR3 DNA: TGTGCCAGCTCACCAGGACTAGCGCTATACAATGAGCAGTTCTTC; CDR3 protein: CASSPGLALYNEQFF